Shown below are 18 T cell receptor beta chains from a single sample sequenced in a study of regulatory T cells in long-lasting Graves disease. Construction of the TCR beta libraries employed iRepertoire HTBI primers in conjunction with Arm-PCR of CDR3 regions. TCRdb reprocessed the multiplex PCR reads via MiXCR and lists one record per CDR3 protein. This table has some 350,000 distinct CDR3 sequences, roughly 16% appearing once. Time point noted: newly diagnosed GD, antithyroid drugs for less than 3 months. After RNA was extracted from PBMCs, the TCR library was made from it. The same data also contributed to another study, on T cells in Graves' hyperthyroidism and ophthalmopathy.

Sequences were derived from peripheral blood mononuclear cells (PBMCs), sampled at new diagnosis, from a patient treated with antithyroid drugs. Receptors originate from a woman between 18 and 30 years old with Graves disease.

This clonotype has a count of ten or more. Germline is not matched at one junction end, which may reflect a read error. This chain links TRBV5-1 with TRBJ2-3; no firm D call. This CDR3 has 13 residues. CDR1 SGHRS and CDR2 YFSETQ come from the germline V gene. CDR3 amino acids: CASSLSRTDTQYF. Written as DNA, the CDR3 is TGTGCCAGCAGTTTATCGAGAACAGATACGCAGTATTTT.

This clonotype was counted a few times. V is TRBV28 and J is TRBJ2-3, with D possibly matching TRBD1 (6 bases). Trimming left V 4 bases short and J 0 bases short, with 20 bases between. The CDR3 spans 18 residues. The germline gives CDR1 MDHEN, CDR2 SYDVKM. CDR3 sequence: CASSSYLMGQASTDTQYF. The DNA for the CDR3 is TGTGCCAGCAGTTCCTACTTAATGGGACAAGCTAGCACAGATACGCAGTATTTT.

The sample holds many counts of this clonotype. V and J are TRBV3-1 and TRBJ2-3, with D hard to call. In germline, CDR1 is LGHDT, CDR2 YNNKEL (reference sequence). The CDR3 contains 14 residues. V shed 3 bases and J shed 1 base, with 8 bases lying between them. The CDR3, as DNA: TGTGCCAGCAGCCATGCCGACGGCACAGATACGCAGTATTTT. This sequence encodes CASSHADGTDTQYF.

The rearrangement uses TRBV24-1 and TRBJ2-5; 7 bases match TRBD1. CDR1 and CDR2 (germline): KGHDR, SFDVKD. The CDR3 spans 15 residues. V dropped 0 bases and J dropped 2; count of bases not matched to a gene: 2. The CDR3 bases are TGTGCCACCAGTGATTTGTCGGGACAGCAAGAGACCCAGTACTTC. This gives the protein CATSDLSGQQETQYF.

This clonotype occurred many times. The rearrangement uses TRBV12-3 or TRBV12-4 and TRBJ1-1, with 7 bases fitting TRBD1. The J segment lost 6 bases and the V segment lost 6 bases, leaving 4 bases of the junction unmatched. The CDR3 extends over 12 amino acids. The CDR3 nucleotides read TGTGCCAGCAGACGAGGGGGCGCTGAAGCTTTCTTT. Protein: CASRRGGAEAFF.

This clonotype was counted between two and nine times. V is TRBV7-8 and J is TRBJ2-5; 7 nucleotides align to TRBD2. There are 17 residues in the CDR3. The V and J ends lost 3 bases and 7 bases, in that order; junction bases with no gene match: 17. CDR1 is SGHVS and CDR2 is FQNEAQ in the germline V gene. Here the CDR3 reads CASSFTSATTWGGTQYF. In DNA, the CDR3 is TGTGCCAGCAGCTTTACTAGCGCCACAACCTGGGGGGGGACCCAGTACTTC.

This clonotype came up many times. The chain is built from TRBV20-1 and TRBJ2-1, with TRBD1 matching over 8 bases. J lost 2 bases, V lost 2 bases, and 8 bases had no gene match. Germline V gene data show CDR1 as DFQATT and CDR2 as SNEGSKA (reference sequence). CDR3 length: 16 amino acids. The CDR3 nucleotides read TGCAGTGCTAGATGGGGGCAGGGGGCTACCTACAATGAGCAGTTCTTC. This codes for CSARWGQGATYNEQFF.

At least ten counts were recorded for this clonotype. This chain links TRBV3-1 with TRBJ1-5; possibly TRBD1 for D (6 bases). V was clipped by 3 bases and J by 1 base, with 7 bases between them. Germline CDR1 LGHDT, CDR2 YNNKEL (reference sequence). CDR3 length: 14 amino acids. In DNA form, the CDR3 reads TGTGCCAGCAGCCACGGACAGAGCAATCAGCCCCAGCATTTT. This sequence encodes CASSHGQSNQPQHF.

There are many counts of this clonotype. V is TRBV6-2 or TRBV6-3 and J is TRBJ1-1, with 9 bases matching TRBD1. CDR3 size: 15 residues. Germline assignment: CDR1 MNHEY and CDR2 SVGEGT. Trimming at V came to 4 bases and at J to 5 bases, leaving 8 bases not matched to a gene. The CDR3 DNA reads TGTGCCAGCAGTTTTGGGACAGGGTTTTATACTGAAGCTTTCTTT. Translating gives CASSFGTGFYTEAFF.

As concerns this clonotype: It may be a read error: a sequence one base away is much more abundant. The chain recombines TRBV6-1 with TRBJ2-7; D unresolved. Looked up from germline, CDR1 is MNHNS and CDR2 is SASEGT. The CDR3 runs 12 residues. Here the CDR3 reads CASSVARREQCF. The CDR3 region has the DNA TGTGCCAGCAGTGTAGCTAGGCGCGAGCAGTGCTTC.

The V gene is TRBV27, the J gene TRBJ1-4, with 8 bases lining up with TRBD1. The CDR3 is made up of 15 amino acids. Germline V gene sequence: CDR1 MNHEY, CDR2 SMNVEV (reference sequence). With V trimmed by 5 bases and J by 5 bases, 7 bases remained unmatched. CDR3 in amino acids: CASSPGTGVNEKLFF. The CDR3 DNA reads TGTGCCAGCAGTCCAGGGACAGGAGTAAATGAAAAACTGTTTTTT.

This clonotype was found many times. The gene calls are TRBV27 and TRBJ2-5; D is ambiguous. In germline, CDR1 is MNHEY, CDR2 SMNVEV (reference sequence). V was clipped by 7 bases and J by 1 base, with 10 bases between them. The CDR3 spans 13 residues. CDR3 nucleotide sequence: TGTGCCAGCATGAGTCTAATCCAAGAGACCCAGTACTTC. Translated, it gives CASMSLIQETQYF.

V and J are TRBV25-1 and TRBJ2-1, with D perhaps TRBD2 (7 bases). Germline V gene data show CDR1 as MGHDK and CDR2 as SYGVNS. The CDR3 consists of 15 residues. Trimming shortened V by 4 bases and J by 6 bases, and 16 bases separated the two germline ends. CDR3 residues: CASSGRGGVTNEQFF. In nucleotides, the CDR3 is TGTGCCAGCAGTGGCAGGGGAGGGGTAACCAATGAGCAGTTCTTC.

As for this clonotype: A read error may explain this, as a much larger clone is one base away. The J gene is TRBJ2-2, the V gene TRBV12-3 or TRBV12-4, with D unresolved. The CDR3 loop spans 14 amino acids. V lost 5 bases, J lost 3 bases, and 10 bases lay in between. The DNA of the CDR3 is TGTGCCAGCAGTGCAGACGGATACACCGGGGAGCTGTTTTTT. Its protein product is CASSADGYTGELFF.

This clonotype was counted between two and nine times. CDR3 protein: CASGVGQRNTGELFF. CDR3 bases: TGTGCCAGCGGCGTGGGACAGAGGAACACCGGGGAGCTGTTTTTT. The rearrangement uses TRBV10-3 and TRBJ2-2, with 7 positions matching TRBD1. The CDR3 has 15 amino acids. The ends lost 10 bases at V and 1 base at J; junction bases unmatched: 9. Germline V lookup: CDR1 ENHRY, CDR2 SYGVKD.

V gene TRBV29-1 combines with J gene TRBJ1-2, with D perhaps TRBD1 (5 bases). The CDR3 consists of 13 residues. Germline lookup yields CDR1 SQVTM and CDR2 ANQGSEA. Trimming removed 3 bases at V and 4 bases at J, with 12 bases between. CDR3 DNA sequence: TGCAGCGTTGATTCCGGACACCTCTATGGCTACACCTTC. The encoded protein is CSVDSGHLYGYTF.

The chain combines TRBV5-1 with TRBJ1-2, with D perhaps matching TRBD1 (5 bases). The length of the CDR3 is 14 residues. Germline loops: CDR1 SGHRS, CDR2 YFSETQ. V lost 4 bases, J lost 6 bases, and 16 bases lay in between. CDR3 coding DNA: TGCGCCAGCAGCCCGTCGGGGGGACGCGATGGCTACACCTTC. It encodes CASSPSGGRDGYTF.

As for this clonotype: A much bigger clone sits one base away, suggesting this may be a read error. Here the CDR3 omits its conserved ending phenylalanine or tryptophan, so a read error is the likely source. The limits of the CDR3 on the DNA are not certain, so only TCRdb's listed CDR3 is given. The V and J genes are TRBV11-1 and TRBJ1-1; the D call in the table, TRBD1, was not verified against the DNA. The CDR3 is made up of 13 amino acids, end residues included. Looked up from germline, CDR1 is SGHAT and CDR2 is FQDESV (reference sequence). CDR3 protein: CASSLRGTIGTFL.